A selection of T cell receptor beta chains follows, all from one sample in a study of neoadjuvant nivolumab and ipilimumab in lung cancer. The table came from immunoSEQ multiplex PCR; TCRdb's copy has only in-frame clones and leaves some out. Counted here are 25,000 to 30,000 clones, around 76% occurring once; the ten biggest clones make up 15% to 20%. The source was tumor tissue, collected after neoadjuvant nivolumab, alone or with ipilimumab, at or shortly before surgery. The receptors stem from an adult with non-small cell lung cancer. The CDR3 runs from the conserved cysteine through the conserved F or W. D genes are given only for firm matches. Not every row has a clone size; where given, it reads once, few, many or a size class.

abundance	v_gene	j_gene	d_gene	CDR3aa	CDR3nt
.	TRBV10-3	TRBJ2-3	TRBD2	CAISGLLAGAEDTQYF	TGTGCCATCAGTGGCCTCCTAGCGGGGGCGGAGGATACGCAGTATTTT
.	TRBV18	TRBJ2-5	.	CASSPATSTQYF	TGTGCCAGCTCACCTGCGACTTCGACCCAGTACTTC
.	TRBV9	TRBJ1-3	.	CASSDKSSGNTIYF	TGTGCCAGCAGCGACAAGTCCTCTGGAAACACCATATATTTT
.	TRBV6-1	TRBJ2-7	TRBD1	CASRPGTGSSYEQYF	TGTGCCAGCAGACCCGGGACAGGGAGCTCCTACGAGCAGTACTTC
.	TRBV19	TRBJ1-1	.	CASSMELSMNTEAFF	TGTGCCAGTAGTATGGAGTTAAGCATGAACACTGAAGCTTTCTTT
.	TRBV2	TRBJ2-1	TRBD2	CASSPDGLAVYNEQFF	TGTGCCAGCAGCCCCGACGGACTAGCGGTCTACAATGAGCAGTTCTTC
.	TRBV29-1	TRBJ1-1	.	CSVVWPPRWNTEAFF	TGCAGCGTTGTGTGGCCCCCCCGTTGGAACACTGAAGCTTTCTTT
.	TRBV7-9	TRBJ1-6	TRBD1	CASSPLDRVDSPLHF	TGTGCCAGCAGCCCGTTGGACAGGGTCGATTCACCCCTCCACTTT
.	TRBV29-1	TRBJ2-7	TRBD1	CSVRDREDEQYF	TGCAGCGTACGGGACAGGGAAGACGAGCAGTACTTC
.	TRBV5-6	TRBJ1-1	TRBD1	CASSKDRAGAEAFF	TGTGCCAGCAGTAAGGACAGGGCGGGAGCTGAAGCTTTCTTT
.	TRBV6-5	TRBJ2-5	.	CASSYGIQTGETQYF	TGTGCCAGCAGTTACGGTATACAGACTGGGGAGACCCAGTACTTC
few	TRBV5-5	TRBJ1-5	.	CASSLAGFNQPQHF	TGTGCCAGCAGCTTGGCAGGGTTTAATCAGCCCCAGCATTTT
once	TRBV25-1	TRBJ2-7	.	CASRASGAYEQYF	TGTGCCAGCAGGGCCTCGGGGGCGTACGAGCAGTACTTC
.	TRBV6-5	TRBJ1-2	TRBD1	CASIGTDGYTF	TGTGCCAGCATAGGGACAGATGGCTACACCTTC
once	TRBV7-8	TRBJ2-5	.	CASSLDRETQYF	TGTGCCAGCAGCTTAGACAGGGAGACCCAGTACTTC
.	TRBV20-1	TRBJ2-5	.	CSAQRETQYF	TGCAGTGCCCAGCGAGAGACCCAGTACTTC
.	TRBV2	TRBJ2-3	TRBD2	CASSVRPAGESTDTQYF	TGTGCCAGCAGTGTCAGGCCGGCGGGGGAGTCCACAGATACGCAGTATTTT
.	TRBV5-1	TRBJ1-2	.	CASSLATANTNYGYTF	TGCGCCAGCAGCTTGGCGACAGCGAATACTAACTATGGCTACACCTTC
once	TRBV6-1	TRBJ2-6	TRBD1	CASVDRAGANVLTF	TGTGCCAGCGTAGACAGGGCTGGGGCCAACGTCCTGACTTTC
.	TRBV4-1	TRBJ1-2	TRBD1	CASSHAGQDYGYTF	TGCGCCAGCAGCCATGCGGGACAGGACTATGGCTACACCTTC
.	TRBV5-4	TRBJ2-5	.	CASSSRRPQETQYF	TGTGCCAGCAGCTCCCGGCGGCCCCAAGAGACCCAGTACTTC
.	TRBV18	TRBJ1-6	.	CASSTGQVASPLHF	TGTGCCAGCTCAACGGGGCAGGTTGCTTCACCCCTCCACTTT
.	TRBV18	TRBJ1-4	.	CASSASAGQKLFF	TGTGCCAGCTCCGCGTCGGCGGGGCAAAAACTGTTTTTT
once	TRBV5-6	TRBJ1-6	.	CASSPGTSPLHF	TGTGCCAGCAGCCCCGGGACATCACCCCTCCACTTT
.	TRBV7-9	TRBJ2-7	.	CASSPDSREQYF	TGTGCCAGCAGCCCTGACAGCCGCGAGCAGTACTTC
.	TRBV29-1	TRBJ1-1	.	CSVERLGEAFF	TGCAGCGTTGAAAGACTGGGTGAAGCTTTCTTT
.	TRBV6-6	TRBJ2-5	TRBD2	CASSRTSGGKETQYF	TGTGCCAGCAGCCGGACTAGCGGGGGGAAGGAGACCCAGTACTTC
.	TRBV7-9	TRBJ1-2	TRBD1	CASSLGGDREYGYTF	TGTGCCAGCAGCTTAGGGGGGGACAGGGAATATGGCTACACCTTC
.	TRBV4-2	TRBJ2-2	TRBD2	CASSLGTSGNTGELFF	TGTGCCAGCAGCCTTGGGACTAGCGGGAACACCGGGGAGCTGTTTTTT
.	TRBV6-5	TRBJ1-3	.	CASWASGNTIYF	TGTGCCAGCTGGGCCTCGGGAAACACCATATATTTT
few	TRBV5-1	TRBJ1-1	.	CASSFAGTMNTEAFF	TGCGCCAGCAGCTTCGCAGGGACTATGAACACTGAAGCTTTCTTT